This TCR beta chain stems from a study of blood T cell repertoires in COVID-19. Study-level background: Spain, Italy and the United States supplied samples that represented acute and convalescent COVID-19. Nucleic acid was either cDNA or gDNA, and it came from T cells, B-cell-depleted T cells, or PBMCs.

Per the study methods: Researchers report that nucleated cell counts were estimated from reference gene primer amplification. Produced via immunoSEQ multiplex PCR; TCRdb's table is partial and in-frame only. V, J and clone size derive from that table, while D and trimming were established from the DNA sequence. The data show about 210,000 clones, 80% to 85% seen once. Enrollees, about 18 to 89 years old, lived in 24 US areas. The germline V gene has CDR1 SGHRS and CDR2 YFSETQ. Unmatched junction bases numbered 10, after V lost 4 bases and J lost 6 bases. The CDR3 totals 14 residues. This chain uses TRBV5-1 with TRBJ2-7; 7 nucleotides align to TRBD1. Sequencing used PBMCs or T cells enriched from blood (not recorded which). The clonotype comes from a woman aged 25 to 39 who had been exposed to COVID-19. The DNA for the CDR3 is TGCGCCAGCAGCGGAGCAGGGGGAATTCTCGAGCAGTACTTC. Amino acid sequence: CASSGAGGILEQYF.